This T cell receptor beta chain was retrieved from a study of regulatory and conventional T cells in RAG deficiency. Repertoires were generated with immunoSEQ multiplex PCR, while TCRdb's copy carries only in-frame clones and drops some. The sample comprises roughly 35,000 clones, about 76% of which are singletons, and 3% to 4% rests with the top ten. The germline V and J ends were trimmed by 5 bases and 1 base, with 14 bases remaining between them. The CDR3 runs to 15 residues. Germline-derived CDR1 and CDR2 are LGHNA and YNFKEQ. Genomic DNA came from blood conventional CD4+ T cells gated CD25-low CD127-high. The same data also contributed to another study, on regulatory T cells. That report adds: The primer mix had 52 TRBV and 13 TRBJ primers. In patients, unique TRB V-J pairs were restricted and V/J usage skewed, especially in Tregs.

Material: CD4+ effector T cells sorted from blood. The V call is TRBV4-2, the J call TRBJ1-1; TRBD1 might be the D (6 bases). The sequence came from a human donor in good health. This CDR3 reads CASSSIGGGNTEAFF. The CDR3, as DNA: TGTGCCAGCAGCTCGATAGGGGGGGGGAACACTGAAGCTTTCTTT.